Listed below are T cell receptor beta chains from one sample, sequenced in a study of T cell clones after liver transplantation. Only in-frame clones appear in the TCRdb table, and some are missing; sequencing was by immunoSEQ multiplex PCR. The repertoire holds roughly 120,000 clones, with 75% to 95% as singletons. The sequenced sample was CD4+ T cells from blood, obtained 12 months after liver transplant. Every receptor here comes from a human patient who received a liver transplant. Some T cells may have come from the graft donor. Both conserved end residues are part of each CDR3. Fields, in order: J gene, CDR3 length, V gene, clone size, D gene, CDR3 DNA, CDR3 protein. The D gene is left open where the match is weak. Size is stated for part of the rows, as once, few or many counts, or as a class when the clone is expanded.

TRBJ1-5	12	TRBV19	NA	NA	TGTGCTTCGCGGGGAGTGTCTCAGCCCCAGCATTTT	CASRGVSQPQHF
TRBJ1-2	15	TRBV19	few	NA	TGTGCCAGTAGTATACCACCTGGCAGGGGCTATGGCTACACCTTC	CASSIPPGRGYGYTF
TRBJ1-1	15	TRBV7-9	NA	NA	TGTGCCAGCAGCTTAGAGTTGGGAAGGGACACTGAAGCTTTCTTT	CASSLELGRDTEAFF
TRBJ1-2	15	TRBV28	NA	NA	TGTGCCAGCAGGGTCCCCCGGGGGGGAGGGTATGGCTACACCTTC	CASRVPRGGGYGYTF
TRBJ1-5	14	TRBV7-9	NA	TRBD1	TGTGCCAGCAGCCTTGACAGGGGGGATCAGCCCCAGCATTTT	CASSLDRGDQPQHF
TRBJ1-2	13	TRBV19	NA	NA	TGTGCCAGTAACGGGGGGGCGTCCTATGGCTACACCTTC	CASNGGASYGYTF
TRBJ2-3	14	TRBV2	NA	NA	TGTGCCAGCAGTGAACAGGGGCCCACAGATACGCAGTATTTT	CASSEQGPTDTQYF
TRBJ2-3	16	TRBV5-5	NA	NA	TGTGCCAGCAGCTTGGTTGGGTGGGAGAGCACAGATACGCAGTATTTT	CASSLVGWESTDTQYF
TRBJ1-5	11	TRBV19	NA	NA	TGTGCCAGTAGTATAAGGTCAGCACAGCATTTT	CASSIRSAQHF
TRBJ1-2	13	TRBV19	NA	TRBD1	TGTGCCAGTAGTTCCGGGACAGTCTATGGCTACACCTTC	CASSSGTVYGYTF
TRBJ2-3	9	TRBV5-1	once	NA	TGCGCCAGCCCAGATACGCAGTATTTT	CASPDTQYF
TRBJ2-5	13	TRBV29-1	NA	NA	TGCAGCGTTGAGGAGGGTGGGGGCGAGACCCAGTACTTC	CSVEEGGGETQYF
TRBJ1-5	14	TRBV14	NA	TRBD1	TGTGCCAGCAGCCGGACAGGGGGCAATCAGCCCCAGCATTTT	CASSRTGGNQPQHF
TRBJ2-7	12	TRBV6-6	NA	NA	TGTGCCAGCAGTATTACAAGCGACGAGCAGTACTTC	CASSITSDEQYF
TRBJ2-5	13	TRBV11-3	NA	NA	TGTGCCAGCGGGGAAAAGCAGGGAGGGACCCAGTACTTC	CASGEKQGGTQYF
TRBJ2-3	14	TRBV5-1	NA	NA	TGCGCCAGCAGTCGGGCCCTAGGTCCAGATACGCAGTATTTT	CASSRALGPDTQYF
TRBJ1-5	13	TRBV6-5	NA	NA	TGTGCCAGCCGTCCGGGCCTGCATCAGCCCCAGCATTTT	CASRPGLHQPQHF
TRBJ2-7	12	TRBV30	NA	NA	TGTGCCTGGAGCCCCCCAGGATACGAGCAGTACTTC	CAWSPPGYEQYF
TRBJ2-1	11	TRBV18	once	NA	TGTGCCAGCTCACAGATCAATGAGCAGTTCTTC	CASSQINEQFF
TRBJ1-1	14	TRBV2	NA	NA	TGTGCCAGCAGTGCCGGGACTTTACATACTGAAGCTTTCTTT	CASSAGTLHTEAFF
TRBJ2-1	14	TRBV19	NA	NA	TGTGCCAGTAGGAGGGTAGGCGGAGGCAATGAGCAGTTCTTC	CASRRVGGGNEQFF
TRBJ2-5	14	TRBV6-1	NA	NA	TGTGCCAGCAGTGTGGCAGAAGGGTACGAGACCCAGTACTTC	CASSVAEGYETQYF
TRBJ2-5	15	TRBV11-3	NA	NA	TGTGCCAGCGCATCGATTAGGACAGCCTCAGAGACCCAGTACTTC	CASASIRTASETQYF
TRBJ2-2	17	TRBV4-1	NA	TRBD1	TGCGCCAGCAGCCTCAGGGGGGGACAGGGATGGACCGGGGAGCTGTTTTTT	CASSLRGGQGWTGELFF
TRBJ1-2	15	TRBV28	NA	TRBD1	TGTGCCAGCAGCCGGGGCAGGGGGCCAGGTTATGGCTACACCTTC	CASSRGRGPGYGYTF
TRBJ2-3	16	TRBV4-3	NA	NA	TGCGCCAGCAGCCAAGATCCAGGAAGAGGGACAGATACGCAGTATTTT	CASSQDPGRGTDTQYF
TRBJ1-2	15	TRBV5-4	NA	TRBD1	TGTGCCAGCAGCTTGGTGGGGACAGCTAACTATGGCTACACCTTC	CASSLVGTANYGYTF
TRBJ2-5	14	TRBV29-1	NA	NA	TGCAGCGTTGCTTCGACAGGCTCTCAAGAGACCCAGTACTTC	CSVASTGSQETQYF
TRBJ2-3	17	TRBV2	NA	NA	TGTGCCAGCAGACCTTTCCGTGGGGTCGGCTTCACAGATACGCAGTATTTT	CASRPFRGVGFTDTQYF
TRBJ1-1	14	TRBV10-3	once	TRBD1	TGTGCCATCAGTGGCAGGGGGCGGGACACTGAAGCTTTCTTT	CAISGRGRDTEAFF
TRBJ2-3	14	TRBV7-2	NA	NA	TGTGCCAGCAGCTTAAGTACTTACACAGATACGCAGTATTTT	CASSLSTYTDTQYF
TRBJ1-4	13	TRBV23-1	NA	NA	TGCGCCAGCAGTCAATTGGGGGATGAAAAACTGTTTTTT	CASSQLGDEKLFF
TRBJ2-3	15	TRBV7-3	NA	TRBD2	TGTGCCAGCAGCTTCCCCGGGACTAGCCCAGATACGCAGTATTTT	CASSFPGTSPDTQYF
TRBJ2-4	14	TRBV29-1	NA	TRBD2	TGCAGCGTTCGGGGGGGCGAGGCCAAAAACATTCAGTACTTC	CSVRGGEAKNIQYF
TRBJ2-1	15	TRBV19	NA	TRBD2	TGTGCCAGTACCCTAGCGGGCAGCGGCGAGCATGAGCAGTTCTTC	CASTLAGSGEHEQFF
TRBJ2-5	14	TRBV15	once	NA	TGTGCCACCAGCAGAGGACAGGTCCAAGAGACCCAGTACTTC	CATSRGQVQETQYF
TRBJ2-7	16	TRBV15	NA	TRBD1	TGTGCCACCAGCAGCTACGGGACAGGATCTCCTGGAGAGCAGTACTTC	CATSSYGTGSPGEQYF
TRBJ1-3	14	TRBV11-2	NA	NA	TGTGCCAGCAGCTACTCGACAGGCGGAAACACCATATATTTT	CASSYSTGGNTIYF
TRBJ2-5	16	TRBV15	NA	TRBD1	TGTGCCACCAGCAGAGATGGAACAGGGGTTAGCGAGACCCAGTACTTC	CATSRDGTGVSETQYF
TRBJ1-2	14	TRBV4-3	NA	TRBD1	TGCGCCAGCAGCCCGGACAGGGTTAACTATGGCTACACCTTC	CASSPDRVNYGYTF
TRBJ2-5	13	TRBV13	NA	NA	TGTGCCAGCAGCTTCACAGGACCGGGGACCCAGTACTTC	CASSFTGPGTQYF
TRBJ2-7	15	TRBV4-2	NA	NA	TGTGCCAGCAGCCAAGATCAGGTCACCTGGGGCGAGCAGTACTTC	CASSQDQVTWGEQYF
TRBJ1-2	16	TRBV7-9	NA	NA	TGTGCCAGCAGCTTAGTAGCGCGAGAGCTTAACTATGGCTACACCTTC	CASSLVARELNYGYTF
TRBJ2-7	14	TRBV29-1	NA	NA	TGCAGCGTTAGGTCCCGGACAGAAACTTACGAGCAGTACTTC	CSVRSRTETYEQYF
TRBJ1-4	15	TRBV15	NA	NA	TGTGCCACCAGCAGAGAAAAGATACCCGCCTTCGGACTGTTTTTT	CATSREKIPAFGLFF
TRBJ1-5	15	TRBV5-6	NA	NA	TGTGCCAGCAGCCAGATGTCAGGGTCATGGCAGCCCCAGCATTTT	CASSQMSGSWQPQHF
TRBJ2-2	14	TRBV9	NA	NA	TGTGCCAGCTGCATAGACACCAACACCGGGGAGCTGTTTTTT	CASCIDTNTGELFF
TRBJ2-1	15	TRBV9	NA	NA	TGTGCCAGCAGCGTAGCCAATGAGGGCTACAATGAGCAGTTCTTC	CASSVANEGYNEQFF